The T cell receptor beta chain described here comes from a study of CD8 T cells in Susac syndrome. CDR1 is SQVTM, CDR2 ANQGSEA, per germline. V was trimmed by 7 bases and J by 7 bases, leaving 20 bases between them. The CDR3 contains 13 residues. With random hexamers, reverse transcription was performed on 0.5 to 1 ug of RNA. Each CDR3 protein is one row after TCRdb ran MiXCR on the immunoSEQ multiplex PCR reads. The repertoire includes 150,000 to 200,000 distinct CDR3 sequences, approximately 92% of them detected once, and more than 0.13% sits in the top ten. Healthy donors acted as controls, with matching for age and sex.

The chain carries TRBV29-1 and TRBJ2-7, with D possibly TRBD2 on 5 matching bases. The clonotype comes from a human donor in good health. Sequencing was performed on CD4+ T cells from PBMCs. For the CDR3, the DNA is TGCAGCGCCCGGGAACCGGGCCAAGGGGAGCAGTACTTC. It translates to CSAREPGQGEQYF.